The 9 T cell receptor beta chains in this list originate from one sample, sequenced in a study of T cells in Graves' hyperthyroidism and ophthalmopathy. TCR beta CDR3 region amplification was performed from RNA transcripts. HTBI primers drove first-round RT-PCR of the TCR CDR3. MiXCR, run by TCRdb on the multiplex PCR reads, gives a single entry per CDR3 protein. The sample gives about 300,000 distinct CDR3 sequences, around 19% of which show up once; under 40% is in the top ten. Input material: blood. These receptors were obtained from a man aged 45 to 65 with Graves' ophthalmopathy.

At least ten counts were recorded for this clonotype. The chain has TRBV6-6 and TRBJ2-1; 8 positions match TRBD2. The CDR3 consists of 16 residues. V lost 2 bases, J lost 9 bases, and 12 bases stayed unmatched. Germline V CDR1 and CDR2: MNHNY, SVGAGI (reference sequence). CDR3 protein: CASSYLGVAGTSEQFF. CDR3 sequence (DNA): TGTGCCAGCAGTTACCTAGGGGTAGCGGGAACGAGTGAGCAGTTCTTC.

This clonotype was detected ten times or more. The chain links TRBV11-2 to TRBJ1-1, with D tentatively TRBD1 (6 bases). CDR3 length: 16 residues. From germline, CDR1 is SGHAT and CDR2 FQNNGV. Trimming removed 4 bases from V and 4 bases from J, with 19 bases in between. CDR3 amino acids: CASSSLTGDKSTEAFF. The CDR3 DNA reads as TGTGCCAGCAGCTCCCTGACAGGTGACAAGAGCACTGAAGCTTTCTTT.

This clonotype was seen once. The conserved final phenylalanine or tryptophan is absent from the CDR3, which likely points to a read error. The rearrangement links TRBV15 to TRBJ2-2; D is unresolved. V lost 0 bases and J lost 0, with 11 bases in between. The CDR3 length is 17 residues. Germline CDR1 LNHNV, CDR2 YYDKDF (reference sequence). This CDR3 reads CATSRDRAASNTGELFS. The CDR3, as DNA: TGTGCCACCAGCAGAGATAGGGCGGCCTCGAACACCGGGGAGCTGTTTTCT.

This chain links TRBV28 with TRBJ1-6; D is possibly TRBD1 (5 bases). Looked up from germline, CDR1 is MDHEN and CDR2 is SYDVKM. V shed 2 bases and J shed 10 bases, with 15 bases lying between them. The length of the CDR3 is 15 residues. CDR3 residues: CASSLLQGRRSPLHF. CDR3 bases: TGTGCCAGCAGTTTACTTCAGGGTCGGCGGTCACCCCTCCACTTT. Full variable domain (missing parts from reference TRBV28 and TRBJ1-6): DVKVTQSSRYLVKRTGEKVFLECVQDMDHENMFWYRQDPGLGLRLIYFSYDVKMKEKGDIPEGYSVSREKKERFSLILESASTNQTSMYLCASSLLQGRRSPLHFGNGTRLTVT.

This rearrangement joins TRBV20-1 to TRBJ2-7; D call uncertain. Germline V gives CDR1 DFQATT, CDR2 SNEGSKA (reference sequence). V lost 3 bases, J lost 3 bases, and 6 bases lay in between. The CDR3 runs to 11 residues. The CDR3 nucleotides are TGCAGTGCTAGCCCCGTCTACGAGCAGTACTTC. As protein: CSASPVYEQYF.

The rearrangement links TRBV2 to TRBJ1-2, with D unclear. This CDR3 is 13 amino acids long. In germline, CDR1 is SNHLY, CDR2 FYNNEI. V lost 2 bases and J lost 8, with 12 bases in between. CDR3 loop: CASSEPEHAGYTF. The CDR3 DNA is TGTGCCAGCAGTGAACCGGAACACGCGGGCTACACCTTC.

This clonotype was found a few times. This chain uses TRBV5-1 with TRBJ2-1; either TRBD1 or TRBD2 may fit D (6 bases each). Per the germline V gene, CDR1 is SGHRS and CDR2 is YFSETQ. Trimming cost V 4 bases and J 10 bases, with 15 bases left between them. The CDR3 runs to 13 residues. The CDR3 protein is CASSTRGGTEQFF. In DNA form, the CDR3 reads TGCGCCAGCAGCACCCGTGGGGGGACAGAGCAGTTCTTC.

This clonotype has a single count. The J gene is TRBJ1-6, the V gene TRBV6-2 or TRBV6-3; D not resolved. Germline assignment: CDR1 MNHEY and CDR2 SVGEGT. This CDR3 is 20 amino acids long. Trimming removed 2 bases at V and 7 bases at J, with 27 bases between. The CDR3 DNA reads TGTGCCAGCAGTTACGATAATGGTTTGGCCACAGCGGGATTGAATTCACCCCTCCACTTT. This translates into CASSYDNGLATAGLNSPLHF.

The chain employs TRBV30 and TRBJ1-5; perhaps TRBD1 as D (6 bases). The ends were cut back, 1 base at V and 3 bases at J, with 13 bases in the middle. In germline, CDR1 is GTSNPN, CDR2 SVGIG (reference sequence). This CDR3 has 15 residues. CDR3: CAWSEGVNNNQPQHF. CDR3 DNA: TGTGCCTGGAGTGAGGGGGTAAATAACAATCAGCCCCAGCATTTT.